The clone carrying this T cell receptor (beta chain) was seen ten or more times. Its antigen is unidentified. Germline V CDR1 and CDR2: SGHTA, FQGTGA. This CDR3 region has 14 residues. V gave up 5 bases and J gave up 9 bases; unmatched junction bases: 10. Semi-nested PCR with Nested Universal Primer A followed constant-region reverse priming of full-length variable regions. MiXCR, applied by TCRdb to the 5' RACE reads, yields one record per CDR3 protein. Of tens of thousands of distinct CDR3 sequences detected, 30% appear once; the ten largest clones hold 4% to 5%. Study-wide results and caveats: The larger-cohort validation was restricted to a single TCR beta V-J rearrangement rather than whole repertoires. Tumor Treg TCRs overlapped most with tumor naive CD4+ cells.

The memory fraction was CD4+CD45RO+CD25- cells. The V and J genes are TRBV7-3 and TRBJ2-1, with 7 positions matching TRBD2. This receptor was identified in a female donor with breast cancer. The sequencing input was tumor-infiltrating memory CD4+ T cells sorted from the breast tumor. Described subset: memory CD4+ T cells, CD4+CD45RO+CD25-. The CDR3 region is CASSQSGGTREQFF. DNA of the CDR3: TGTGCCAGCAGCCAGTCGGGGGGAACGCGTGAGCAGTTCTTC.